This T cell receptor (beta chain) came from a study of blood T cell repertoires in COVID-19. Looking at the study overall: Italy, Spain and the United States were the sources of the convalescent and acute COVID-19 samples. PBMCs, B-cell-depleted T cells, or T cells were the source of the cDNA or gDNA that made up the material.

Produced via immunoSEQ multiplex PCR; TCRdb's table is partial and in-frame only. This table has approximately 68,000 clones, around 83% appearing once. The germline gives CDR1 MNHEY, CDR2 SVGAGI. CDR3 length equals 13 residues. The ends were cut back, 8 bases at V and 13 bases at J, with 23 bases in the middle. The chain uses TRBV6-5 and TRBJ1-1; D remains ambiguous. The origin of this receptor is an elderly woman with active or convalescent COVID-19. Specimen: peripheral blood. The DNA for the CDR3 is TGTGCCAGCCACCTTACGGGTTTCCGGGATGTTTTCTTT. Residues: CASHLTGFRDVFF.